This TCR beta chain was sequenced during a study of graft-versus-host responses after intestinal transplantation. Study outcomes and limitations: Detection of GvH clones occurred in recipient marrow, and some had their first appearance in ileum or blood. Maximum circulating GvH clone levels tracked with early post-transplant HvG decreases.

Method: immunoSEQ multiplex PCR; TCRdb's copy keeps in-frame clones and lacks some. The sample records 15,000 to 20,000 clones, about 38% being singletons. The CDR3 has 13 amino acids. Trimming cost V 7 bases and J 8 bases, with 15 bases left between them. Germline-derived CDR1 and CDR2 are MNHEY and SVGAGI. This chain joins TRBV6-5 and TRBJ1-5, with D unclear. The sequence was obtained from a human patient who received an intestinal transplant. Sequenced material: alloreactive CD4+ T cells from a mixed lymphocyte reaction culture, taken before intestinal transplant. Stated subset: CFSE-low proliferating T cells sorted from roughly six-day pre-transplant mixed lymphocyte reaction (GvH or HvG direction). CDR3 sequence reads: CASIPRQREPQHF. The CDR3 DNA sequence: TGTGCCAGCATTCCTCGGCAGCGGGAGCCCCAGCATTTT.